At least ten counts were recorded for the clone carrying this T cell receptor (beta chain). The junction and the germline gene differ at one end; a read error may be behind it. This sample stems from a study of Graves' ophthalmopathy and Graves' hyperthyroidism. The germline V gene has CDR1 SNHLY and CDR2 FYNNEI. The CDR3 extends over 14 amino acids. The study excluded patients with other autoimmune diseases, uncontrolled infections, pregnancy or lactation. Orbital computed tomography, together with clinical symptoms, serum thyroxine, TRAb and thyroid ultrasound, was used for diagnosis. As the template, RNA transcripts were used to amplify TCR beta CDR3 regions. Second-round multiplex PCR followed a first-round RT-PCR using HTBI primers. From the multiplex PCR reads, TCRdb called clonotypes with MiXCR, one entry per CDR3 protein. Of about 500,000 distinct CDR3 sequences listed, approximately 35% are singletons.

The rearrangement uses TRBV2 and TRBJ2-6; D possibly corresponds to TRBD1 (6 bases). What was sequenced was peripheral blood or thyroid tissue (not recorded which). The receptor's source is an adult man with Graves' hyperthyroidism. The CDR3 spells CASSGRAGANILTF. CDR3 DNA sequence: TGTGCCAGCAGCGGACGTGCAGGGGCCAACATCCTGACTTTC. Full variable domain (missing parts from reference TRBV2 and TRBJ2-6): EPEVTQTPSHQVTQMGQEVILRCVPISNHLYFYWYRQILGQKVEFLVSFYNNEISEKSEIFDDQFSVERPDGSNFTLKIRSTKLEDSAMYFCASSGRAGANILTFGAGSRLTVL.